A selection of T cell receptor beta chains follows, all from one sample in a study of cytomegalovirus exposure and HLA in healthy donors. The method was immunoSEQ multiplex PCR; TCRdb's version includes in-frame clones alone and lacks a portion of them. The sample records tens of thousands of clones, approximately 95% being singletons. Sequencing was performed on PBMCs. The receptors come from a woman in her thirties in good health and CMV-seropositive. Both conserved end residues are part of each CDR3. D genes are given only for firm matches. Clone size, where shown, is once, few, many, or a class for clones that have expanded.

V	size	D	J	CDR3	DNA
TRBV6-5	-	-	TRBJ2-5	CASSYGRGRPQYF	TGTGCCAGCAGTTACGGGAGAGGACGCCCGCAGTACTTC
TRBV4-3	-	-	TRBJ2-3	CASSQDRVETDTQYF	TGCGCCAGCAGCCAAGACAGGGTAGAGACAGATACGCAGTATTTT
TRBV28	-	TRBD1	TRBJ2-7	CASSRDRQGDRIYEQYF	TGTGCCAGCAGTAGGGACCGACAGGGGGATAGAATCTACGAGCAGTACTTC
TRBV6-6	-	TRBD2	TRBJ2-7	CASQAGGSYEQYF	TGTGCCAGCCAAGCGGGAGGCTCCTACGAGCAGTACTTC
TRBV11-2	-	TRBD1	TRBJ2-4	CASSLLSRQGDIQYF	TGTGCCAGCAGCTTACTTTCAAGACAGGGAGACATTCAGTACTTC
TRBV4-3	-	TRBD1	TRBJ2-7	CASSQDRGSYEQYF	TGCGCCAGCAGCCAGGACAGGGGGTCTTACGAGCAGTACTTC
TRBV6-6	-	-	TRBJ2-3	CASSPRVPTDTQYF	TGTGCCAGCAGTCCCCGGGTGCCCACAGATACGCAGTATTTT
TRBV6-5	-	-	TRBJ2-7	CASSYNGYEQYF	TGTGCCAGCAGTTACAACGGCTACGAGCAGTACTTC
TRBV29-1	-	-	TRBJ2-7	CSVADRRTAYEQYF	TGCAGCGTTGCCGACAGGCGAACGGCCTACGAGCAGTACTTC
TRBV27	-	TRBD1	TRBJ1-5	CAIPSFPGQGGQPQHF	TGTGCCATCCCCTCCTTCCCGGGACAGGGGGGACAGCCCCAGCATTTT
TRBV30	-	TRBD2	TRBJ2-3	CAWRTPGLAFLSTDTQYF	TGTGCCTGGAGAACCCCGGGACTAGCGTTTCTCAGCACAGATACGCAGTATTTT
TRBV19	once	TRBD2	TRBJ2-5	CASSAWGLAAQETQYF	TGTGCCAGTAGCGCCTGGGGACTAGCGGCCCAAGAGACCCAGTACTTC
TRBV5-1	-	-	TRBJ2-3	CASSLLGTTSSTDTQYF	TGCGCCAGCAGCTTGTTAGGGACAACTTCTAGCACAGATACGCAGTATTTT
TRBV18	-	TRBD1	TRBJ1-1	CASSPSTGRNTEAFF	TGTGCCAGCTCACCTTCGACAGGGAGGAACACTGAAGCTTTCTTT
TRBV27	-	TRBD2	TRBJ2-1	CASSLYVSGRFLDEQFF	TGTGCCAGCAGTCTATACGTTAGCGGGAGATTCCTCGATGAGCAGTTCTTC
TRBV4-1	-	TRBD2	TRBJ2-1	CASSQDPGGRPQGEQFF	TGCGCCAGCAGCCAAGATCCCGGCGGGAGGCCCCAGGGTGAGCAGTTCTTC